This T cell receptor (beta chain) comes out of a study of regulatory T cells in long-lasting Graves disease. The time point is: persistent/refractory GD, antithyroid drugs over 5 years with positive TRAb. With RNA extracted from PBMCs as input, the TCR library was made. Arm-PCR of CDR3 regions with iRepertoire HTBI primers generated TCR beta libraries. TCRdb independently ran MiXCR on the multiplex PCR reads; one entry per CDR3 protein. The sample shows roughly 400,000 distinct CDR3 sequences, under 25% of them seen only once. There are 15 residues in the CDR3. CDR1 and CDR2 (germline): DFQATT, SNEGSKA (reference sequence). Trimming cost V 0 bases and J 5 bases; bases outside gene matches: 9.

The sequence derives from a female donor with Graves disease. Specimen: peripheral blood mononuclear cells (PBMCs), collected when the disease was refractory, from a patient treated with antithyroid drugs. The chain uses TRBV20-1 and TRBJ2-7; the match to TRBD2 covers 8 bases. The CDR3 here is CSARDQNSGIHEQYF. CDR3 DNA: TGCAGTGCTAGAGATCAGAATAGCGGGATCCACGAGCAGTACTTC.